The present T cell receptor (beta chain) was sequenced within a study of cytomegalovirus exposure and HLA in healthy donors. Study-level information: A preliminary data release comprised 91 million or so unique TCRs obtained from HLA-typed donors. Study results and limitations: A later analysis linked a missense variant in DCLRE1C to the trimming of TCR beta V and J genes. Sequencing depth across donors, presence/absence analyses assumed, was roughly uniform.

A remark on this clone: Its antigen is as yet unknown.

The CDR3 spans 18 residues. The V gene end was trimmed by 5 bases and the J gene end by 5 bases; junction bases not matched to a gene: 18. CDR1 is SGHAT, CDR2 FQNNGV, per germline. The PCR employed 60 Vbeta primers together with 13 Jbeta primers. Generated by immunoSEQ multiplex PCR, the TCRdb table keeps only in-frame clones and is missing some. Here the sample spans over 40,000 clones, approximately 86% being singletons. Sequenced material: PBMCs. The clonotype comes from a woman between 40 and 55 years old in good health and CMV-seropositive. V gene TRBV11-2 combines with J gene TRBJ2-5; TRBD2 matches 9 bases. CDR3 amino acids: CASSGGWSSGSPLETQYF. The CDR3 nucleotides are TGTGCCAGCAGCGGGGGGTGGAGTAGCGGGAGCCCATTGGAGACCCAGTACTTC.